The 26 T cell receptor beta chains presented below share a single source sample, sequenced in a study of T cell changes during pregnancy in multiple sclerosis. Measured with immunoSEQ multiplex PCR; TCRdb has only the in-frame clones, and not every one. The sample shows approximately 15,000 clones, roughly 83% of them seen only once. Sample: CD8+ T cells from peripheral blood mononuclear cells, taken in the third trimester of pregnancy. The receptors stem from a female donor in good health, enrolled as a control in a pregnancy study.

The chain carries TRBV19 and TRBJ2-6, with 8 bases lining up with TRBD1. J gave up 2 bases and V 3 bases, and 9 bases lay outside the gene matches. Germline V gene data show CDR1 as LNHDA and CDR2 as SQIVND (reference sequence). The CDR3 loop spans 18 amino acids. The CDR3 loop reads CASSIRQGMGPGANVLTF. CDR3 nucleotide sequence: TGTGCCAGTAGTATCCGACAGGGGATGGGACCTGGGGCCAACGTCCTGACTTTC.

The chain joins TRBV27 to TRBJ2-5; TRBD2 matches at 13 bases. The germline gives CDR1 MNHEY, CDR2 SMNVEV (reference sequence). This CDR3 comprises 14 residues. V shed 5 bases, J shed 4 bases, and the junction held 1 base outside the gene matches. CDR3 in amino acids: CASSGTSGIETQYF. The CDR3 coding sequence is TGTGCCAGCAGTGGGACTAGCGGGATAGAGACCCAGTACTTC.

About this clone: The identical CDR3 is also encoded by other nucleotide sequences in the sample. The V gene is TRBV5-4, the J gene TRBJ1-1; TRBD1 might be the D (5 bases). CDR1 and CDR2 (germline): SGHNT, YYREEE (reference sequence). Trimming removed 0 bases at V and 1 base at J, with 7 bases between. This CDR3 is 14 amino acids long. CDR3 DNA: TGTGCCAGCAGCTTGGCGGGGGGGAACACTGAAGCTTTCTTT. Its translation: CASSLAGGNTEAFF.

This clone was seen just once. The chain is built from TRBV6-1 and TRBJ2-7; the D gene is possibly TRBD1 (6 bases). Deletions cut 4 bases from V and 3 bases from J, with 22 bases between. This CDR3 spans 17 amino acids. Germline V gives CDR1 MNHNS, CDR2 SASEGT. The CDR3 nucleotides read TGTGCCAGCAGTGGCCTACGCACAGGGTCGGAGCTCTACGAGCAGTACTTC. Amino acids: CASSGLRTGSELYEQYF.

The chain links TRBV7-2 to TRBJ1-1; D possibly corresponds to TRBD1 (5 bases). This CDR3 is 13 amino acids long. Per the germline V gene, CDR1 is SGHTA and CDR2 is FQGNSA. V gave up 5 bases and J gave up 2 bases, with 9 bases separating them. The CDR3 spells CASSPQGNTEAFF. The CDR3 DNA reads as TGTGCCAGCAGCCCTCAGGGAAACACTGAAGCTTTCTTT.

This sequence joins TRBV27 and TRBJ2-5; D possibly corresponds to TRBD2 (5 bases). Trimming shortened V by 3 bases and J by 3 bases, and 8 bases separated the two germline ends. Germline V lookup: CDR1 MNHEY, CDR2 SMNVEV (reference sequence). The CDR3 runs 13 residues. CDR3 amino acids: CASSFDGKETQYF. The CDR3, as DNA: TGTGCCAGCAGTTTCGACGGGAAAGAGACCCAGTACTTC.

The J gene is TRBJ1-1, the V gene TRBV10-3; 8 bases are shared with TRBD1. V shed 0 bases, J shed 3 bases, and the junction held 3 bases outside the gene matches. This CDR3 comprises 15 residues. The germline V gene encodes CDR1 ENHRY and CDR2 SYGVKD. Here the CDR3 reads CAISESTGGDTEAFF. Written as DNA, the CDR3 is TGTGCCATCAGTGAGTCTACAGGGGGTGACACTGAAGCTTTCTTT.

The chain links TRBV29-1 to TRBJ2-1, with D possibly TRBD2 on 7 matching bases. The germline V gene encodes CDR1 SQVTM and CDR2 ANQGSEA. This CDR3 comprises 15 residues. The V end was cut by 2 bases, the J end by 3 bases, with 14 bases between. This CDR3 is CSVESFGGRYNEQFF. The CDR3 region has the DNA TGCAGCGTTGAAAGTTTCGGGGGGCGCTACAATGAGCAGTTCTTC.

The chain links TRBV6-5 to TRBJ1-2, with D maybe TRBD1 (5 bases). Germline V gene lookup returns CDR1 MNHEY and CDR2 SVGAGI. The CDR3 consists of 15 residues. Trimming removed 6 bases from V and 3 bases from J, with 17 bases in between. This CDR3 reads CASRQTDLGDYGYTF. CDR3 nucleotide sequence: TGTGCCAGCAGACAGACAGATTTAGGGGACTATGGCTACACCTTC.

This chain uses TRBV7-9 with TRBJ2-7; 7 nucleotides line up with TRBD2. Losses at the gene ends were 4 bases for V and 2 bases for J; bases not matched to a gene: 5. The CDR3 loop spans 14 amino acids. Germline V gives CDR1 SEHNR, CDR2 FQNEAQ (reference sequence). The CDR3 DNA follows: TGTGCCAGCAGCTACCGGGACTACACCTACGAGCAGTACTTC. Its translation is CASSYRDYTYEQYF.

The CDR3 sequence: CASSKALEMGGRREQFF. The CDR3 DNA is TGTGCCAGCAGCAAAGCGCTCGAGATGGGGGGGCGGAGGGAGCAGTTCTTC. The gene calls are TRBV21-1 and TRBJ2-1; the table gives TRBD2 as D, unverified against the DNA. TRBV21-1 is a listed pseudogene. CDR3 size: 17 residues.

V is TRBV28 and J is TRBJ1-4; 8 bases line up with TRBD1. With V trimmed by 2 bases and J by 5 bases, 4 bases remained unmatched. From germline, CDR1 is MDHEN and CDR2 SYDVKM. The CDR3 runs to 15 residues. The CDR3 protein is CASSLPGQENEKLFF. CDR3 bases: TGTGCCAGCAGTTTACCGGGACAGGAGAATGAAAAACTGTTTTTT.

The chain links TRBV28 to TRBJ2-3, with TRBD2 matching 7 bases. The CDR3 consists of 16 residues. Losses at the gene ends were 10 bases for V and 0 bases for J; bases not matched to a gene: 13. The germline CDR1 and CDR2 sequences are MDHEN and SYDVKM. The CDR3 reads CATSWGEGVSTDTQYF. CDR3 DNA sequence: TGTGCCACCTCGTGGGGGGAGGGTGTAAGCACAGATACGCAGTATTTT.

This chain connects TRBV10-2 to TRBJ1-1; D remains unclear. The CDR3 consists of 13 residues. Germline V CDR1 and CDR2: WSHSY, SAAADI. Trimming left V 3 bases short and J 4 bases short, with 9 bases between. The CDR3 sequence is CASSDFRSTEAFF. For the CDR3, the DNA is TGCGCCAGCAGTGACTTCCGGAGCACTGAAGCTTTCTTT.

This chain connects TRBV5-6 to TRBJ2-3; 8 bases line up with TRBD1. The germline V gene encodes CDR1 SGHDT and CDR2 YYEEEE. The CDR3 contains 16 residues. With 3 bases clipped from V and 1 base from J, the junction kept 7 bases outside the gene matches. CDR3 in DNA: TGTGCCAGCAGCTATCGGACAGGGCCTCGCACAGATACGCAGTATTTT. Translated, it gives CASSYRTGPRTDTQYF.

This chain connects TRBV30 to TRBJ1-2; 7 nucleotides align to TRBD1. The V segment lost 4 bases and the J segment 8 bases; nucleotides outside the gene matches: 7. The CDR3 consists of 12 residues. Looked up from germline, CDR1 is GTSNPN and CDR2 is SVGIG (reference sequence). The CDR3 region is CAWNRGLYGYTF. CDR3 bases: TGTGCCTGGAACAGGGGCCTGTACGGCTACACCTTC. Drawing the rest from reference TRBV30 and TRBJ1-2, the complete variable domain is SQTIHQWPATLVQPVGSPLSLECTVEGTSNPNLYWYRQAAGRGLQLLFYSVGIGQISSEVPQNLSASRPQDRQFILSSKKLLLSDSGFYLCAWNRGLYGYTFGSGTRLTVV.

The rearrangement uses TRBV6-6 and TRBJ2-7; D not resolved. CDR3 length: 12 amino acids. CDR1 is MNHNY, CDR2 SVGAGI, per germline (reference sequence). The V end lost 2 bases, the J end lost 4 bases, and 6 bases lay between the germline ends. The CDR3 DNA reads as TGTGCCAGCAGTTACACGGGTTACGAGCAGTACTTC. Translation: CASSYTGYEQYF.

The CDR3 DNA is TGTGCCAGTAGGACAGAGGCCGGGGAGCTGTTTTTT. It translates to CASRTEAGELFF. The J gene is TRBJ2-2, the V gene TRBV19; tentative D call: TRBD1 (5 bases). Per germline, CDR1 LNHDA and CDR2 SQIVND (reference sequence). Trimming cost V 6 bases and J 6 bases, with 8 bases left between them. This CDR3 is built from 12 residues.

The rearrangement links TRBV7-8 to TRBJ2-5, with a possible D match to TRBD1 (8 bases). V was shortened by 5 bases and J by 9 bases, with 16 bases between the two germline ends. In germline, CDR1 is SGHVS, CDR2 FQNEAQ. The CDR3 is 13 residues long. This CDR3 reads CASSLTGGRAQYF. CDR3 nucleotides: TGTGCCAGCAGCCTAACAGGGGGGAGGGCCCAGTACTTC.

The gene calls are TRBV4-3 and TRBJ1-2; tentatively, D is TRBD1 (6 bases). Per germline, CDR1 LGHNA and CDR2 YSLEER. The CDR3 is made up of 15 amino acids. V lost 1 base and J lost 0, with 9 bases in between. CDR3: CASSQGRTANYGYTF. The CDR3 DNA reads TGCGCCAGCAGCCAAGGACGGACAGCTAACTATGGCTACACCTTC.

The chain couples TRBV13 to TRBJ2-2; 10 nucleotides match TRBD1. The CDR3 has 15 amino acids. The germline CDR1 and CDR2 sequences are PRHDT and FYEKMQ (reference sequence). Trimming took 5 bases from V and 5 from J; bases not matched to a gene: 5. The CDR3 DNA follows: TGTGCCAGCAGCCCCGGGACAGGGGAGACCGGGGAGCTGTTTTTT. It codes for CASSPGTGETGELFF.

This rearrangement joins TRBV20-1 to TRBJ2-1; D is ambiguous. Deletions cut 7 bases from V and 8 bases from J, with 12 bases between. Per the germline V gene, CDR1 is DFQATT and CDR2 is SNEGSKA (reference sequence). The CDR3 has 11 amino acids. DNA for the CDR3: TGCAGTGTGTTAGCCGGGTATGAGCAGTTCTTC. Translated: CSVLAGYEQFF.

The V and J genes are TRBV16 and TRBJ1-2; the match to TRBD1 covers 11 bases. From germline, CDR1 is KGHSY and CDR2 FQNENV. V shed 4 bases and J 4 bases; nucleotides not matched to a gene: 8. This CDR3 is built from 16 residues. CDR3 nucleotides: TGTGCCAGCAGCCCTTACCGGACAGGGGGCACCTATGGCTACACCTTC. This sequence encodes CASSPYRTGGTYGYTF.

This chain links TRBV9 with TRBJ1-6, with D unclear. The CDR3 loop spans 15 amino acids. The ends were cut back, 2 bases at V and 2 bases at J, with 8 bases in the middle. The germline gives CDR1 SGDLS, CDR2 YYNGEE. As DNA, the CDR3 is TGTGCCAGCAGCGTTGGGCGCCCCTATAATTCACCCCTCCACTTT. It encodes CASSVGRPYNSPLHF.

The chain combines TRBV19 with TRBJ2-2, with 7 nucleotides matching TRBD2. CDR3 length: 15 amino acids. Trimming cost V 5 bases and J 4 bases; bases outside gene matches: 7. Germline V gene sequence: CDR1 LNHDA, CDR2 SQIVND (reference sequence). The CDR3 sequence is CASSPSSGGTGELFF. DNA of the CDR3: TGTGCCAGTAGTCCGTCTAGCGGAGGCACCGGGGAGCTGTTTTTT.

This clone was detected only once. The J gene is TRBJ1-1, the V gene TRBV5-6; tentative D call: TRBD1 (6 bases). V dropped 0 bases and J dropped 0 bases, with 15 bases sitting between them. The germline V gene encodes CDR1 SGHDT and CDR2 YYEEEE. The CDR3 is 17 residues long. The CDR3, as DNA: TGTGCCAGCAGCTTGGTAGGTGAGGGGGATCTGAACACTGAAGCTTTCTTT. This gives the protein CASSLVGEGDLNTEAFF.